This entry is about one TCR beta chain. Its specificity is not known. This record belongs to a study of shared clonotypes between healthy human individuals. The study's findings and limits: Naive subsets, compared against memory subsets, generally had larger estimated richness values. The four-donor shared clonotypes exceeded non-shared clonotypes in generation probability, with non-shared ones scoring lower.

V lost 7 bases, J lost 0 bases, and 10 bases lay in between. CDR3 length: 13 amino acids. Looked up from germline, CDR1 is SQVTM and CDR2 is ANQGSEA. The naive CD8 population came from CD45RO-negative cells selected for CCR7, without terminally differentiated effector memory CD45RA+ cells. The test was conducted at deep level. Per the study methods: Quality scores were absent from the junction-only immunoSEQ sequences, so filtering differed. TCRdb keeps only in-frame clones here, not all; method: immunoSEQ multiplex PCR. That table furnishes V, J and clone size, whereas the DNA furnished D and trimming. The sample shows some 2,000,000 clones, roughly 94% of them seen only once.

The origin of this receptor is a man younger than 30 in good health. The sample was naive CD8+ T cells sorted from blood. The chain is built from TRBV29-1 and TRBJ1-3, with a tentative D call TRBD1 (6 bases). CDR3 region: CSARTVSGNTIYF. The CDR3 DNA reads as TGCAGCGCCCGGACAGTCTCTGGAAACACCATATATTTT.